This entry lists 21 T cell receptor beta chains sequenced from one sample in a study of T and B cells in COVID-19 patients. Blood genomic DNA input for TRB amplification was about 250-550 ng. Multiplex PCR with BIOMED2 TRB-A/B primer pools amplified TRB rearrangements. TCRdb used MiXCR to reprocess the multiplex PCR reads, holding one entry per CDR3 protein. Of over 8,000 distinct CDR3 sequences in the sample, roughly two fifths were seen once. The sample comprised blood. The receptors derive from a human donor with active COVID-19.

This clonotype has a handful of counts. This chain connects TRBV12-3 or TRBV12-4 to TRBJ2-7; maybe TRBD2 (5 bases). This CDR3 spans 15 amino acids. Trimming cost V 4 bases and J 1 base, with 14 bases left between them. The CDR3: CASSSRKGASYEQYF. CDR3 nucleotides: TGTGCCAGCAGTTCCCGTAAGGGAGCTTCCTACGAGCAGTACTTC.

There are a few counts of this clonotype. This rearrangement joins TRBV27 to TRBJ2-7, with no clear D. V dropped 5 bases and J dropped 0 bases, with 8 bases sitting between them. The CDR3 has 13 residues. Per germline, CDR1 MNHEY and CDR2 SMNVEV (reference sequence). The chain's CDR3 is CASSHPSSYEQYF. DNA for the CDR3: TGTGCCAGCAGTCATCCAAGCTCCTACGAGCAGTACTTC.

The chain carries TRBV11-1 and TRBJ1-2; 7 bases agree with TRBD1. CDR1 SGHAT and CDR2 FQDESV come from the germline V gene (reference sequence). The CDR3 has 17 residues. V shed 3 bases, J shed 4 bases, and the junction held 14 bases outside the gene matches. DNA for the CDR3: TGTGCCAGCAGCTTGGACGGGACAGTCCTATGGGGCTATGGCTACACCTTC. Protein sequence: CASSLDGTVLWGYGYTF.

V and J are TRBV19 and TRBJ1-5; possible D gene TRBD1, 6 bases. CDR1 and CDR2 (germline): LNHDA, SQIVND (reference sequence). The CDR3 is 15 residues long. Trimming removed 6 bases from V and 4 bases from J, with 16 bases in between. The CDR3 loop reads CASSPREGGNQPQHF. CDR3 DNA: TGTGCCAGTAGCCCCCGGGAAGGGGGGAATCAGCCCCAGCATTTT.

This chain uses TRBV5-5 with TRBJ2-3; 10 positions match TRBD2. Germline V gives CDR1 SGHKS, CDR2 YYEKEE (reference sequence). This CDR3 has 16 residues. The trim removed 4 bases at V and 3 bases at J, leaving 8 bases unmatched. The CDR3 sequence: CASSLSGRVGTDTQYF. The CDR3 DNA follows: TGTGCCAGCAGCCTCAGCGGGAGGGTTGGTACAGATACGCAGTATTTT. Full variable domain (rest looked up from reference TRBV5-5 and TRBJ2-3): DAGVTQSPTHLIKTRGQQVTLRCSPISGHKSVSWYQQVLGQGPQFIFQYYEKEERGRGNFPDRFSARQFPNYSSELNVNALLLGDSALYLCASSLSGRVGTDTQYFGPGTRLTVL.

This chain connects TRBV5-6 to TRBJ1-1; TRBD1 matches at 9 bases. Losses at the gene ends were 3 bases for V and 1 base for J; bases not matched to a gene: 4. CDR1 is SGHDT, CDR2 YYEEEE, per germline. The CDR3 extends over 15 amino acids. This CDR3 is CASSSGTGTNTEAFF. As DNA, the CDR3 is TGTGCCAGCAGCTCCGGGACAGGGACGAACACTGAAGCTTTCTTT.

This rearrangement joins TRBV5-4 to TRBJ2-3; D not certain. V lost 2 bases and J lost 2, with 9 bases in between. In germline, CDR1 is SGHNT, CDR2 YYREEE (reference sequence). This CDR3 contains 14 residues. Written as DNA, the CDR3 is TGTGCCAGCAGCTTAGTGCGGAACACAGATACGCAGTATTTT. It encodes CASSLVRNTDTQYF. Complete variable domain (other parts from reference TRBV5-4 and TRBJ2-3): ETGVTQSPTHLIKTRGQQVTLRCSSQSGHNTVSWYQQALGQGPQFIFQYYREEENGRGNFPPRFSGLQFPNYSSELNVNALELDDSALYLCASSLVRNTDTQYFGPGTRLTVL.

This clonotype was seen many times. The chain joins TRBV19 to TRBJ1-2; 7 bases are a match to TRBD1. Germline CDR1 LNHDA, CDR2 SQIVND (reference sequence). CDR3 length: 12 residues. J was trimmed by 5 bases and V by 6 bases; bases with no gene match: 3. The CDR3 region has the DNA TGTGCCAGTAGGACAGGGACTTATGGCTACACCTTC. Protein: CASRTGTYGYTF.

This clonotype came up a few times. The chain carries TRBV27 and TRBJ1-2, with 8 bases aligning to TRBD1. Germline V lookup: CDR1 MNHEY, CDR2 SMNVEV (reference sequence). The V gene end was trimmed by 5 bases and the J gene end by 5 bases; junction bases not matched to a gene: 4. CDR3 length equals 13 residues. In DNA form, the CDR3 reads TGTGCCAGCAGTCCAGGGGGCTGGTATGGCTACACCTTC. It specifies CASSPGGWYGYTF.

There are a few counts of this clonotype. CDR3: CASSPRGAPGELFF. The CDR3 DNA reads TGTGCCAGCAGCCCGCGGGGGGCCCCCGGGGAGCTGTTTTTT. V usage is TRBV6-5 and J usage is TRBJ2-2, with 8 bases that match TRBD2. This CDR3 region has 14 residues. From germline, CDR1 is MNHEY and CDR2 SVGAGI. Losses at the gene ends were 6 bases for V and 6 bases for J; bases not matched to a gene: 6.

This clonotype is labeled as medium-sized. This rearrangement joins TRBV30 to TRBJ1-1; unclear D gene. Trimming took off 4 bases at V and 0 bases at J, with 6 bases between the two ends. The CDR3 sequence is 12 residues long. Germline V lookup: CDR1 GTSNPN, CDR2 SVGIG (reference sequence). The CDR3 region is CAWKRMNTEAFF. The CDR3 nucleotides read TGTGCCTGGAAGCGGATGAACACTGAAGCTTTCTTT.

The rearrangement joins TRBV27 to TRBJ1-1, with a possible D match to TRBD1 (5 bases). This CDR3 is 14 amino acids long. V was trimmed by 6 bases and J by 4 bases, leaving 15 bases between them. Germline V gene sequence: CDR1 MNHEY, CDR2 SMNVEV (reference sequence). The CDR3 spells CASRWTFGGTEAFF. CDR3 nucleotide sequence: TGTGCCAGCAGGTGGACTTTTGGGGGCACTGAAGCTTTCTTT.

This clonotype was found a few times. The V and J genes are TRBV7-6 and TRBJ2-2; TRBD2 aligns across 8 bases. This CDR3 has 15 residues. V lost 1 base and J lost 4; bases outside the gene matches: 2. The germline CDR1 and CDR2 sequences are SGHVS and FNYEAQ. The DNA of the CDR3 is TGTGCCAGCAGCTTAGTCCGGGAGGGCACCGGGGAGCTGTTTTTT. Protein product: CASSLVREGTGELFF.

This clonotype was detected a few times. This rearrangement joins TRBV19 to TRBJ2-7; TRBD2 aligns across 9 bases. The CDR3 is made up of 15 amino acids. The ends lost 2 bases at V and 0 bases at J; junction bases unmatched: 2. CDR1 and CDR2 (germline): LNHDA, SQIVND (reference sequence). CDR3 in DNA: TGTGCCAGTAGTATATCTAGCGGGGCCTCCTACGAGCAGTACTTC. It translates to CASSISSGASYEQYF.

The chain is built from TRBV30 and TRBJ1-1; TRBD1 aligns across 11 bases. This CDR3 contains 17 residues. The V gene end was trimmed by 2 bases and the J gene end by 0 bases; junction bases not matched to a gene: 8. Germline V lookup: CDR1 GTSNPN, CDR2 SVGIG (reference sequence). The CDR3 DNA sequence: TGTGCCTGGAGTTATGGGAAGGACAGGGGGCTGAACACTGAAGCTTTCTTT. Translated: CAWSYGKDRGLNTEAFF.

This clonotype was seen more than once but under ten times. This chain connects TRBV12-3 or TRBV12-4 to TRBJ2-3; D is perhaps TRBD2 (6 bases). V was cut by 0 bases and J by 2 bases, with 9 bases left in between. There are 15 residues in the CDR3. CDR3 residues: CASSLAGGSTDTQYF. As DNA, the CDR3 is TGTGCCAGCAGTTTAGCGGGGGGTTCCACAGATACGCAGTATTTT.

In this sample, this clonotype turned up a few times. The V call is TRBV15, the J call TRBJ1-1; D perhaps matches TRBD1 (5 bases). The CDR3 contains 15 residues. V lost 2 bases and J 0 bases, leaving 10 bases between the germline ends. Germline V lookup: CDR1 LNHNV, CDR2 YYDKDF (reference sequence). CDR3 loop: CATSRPGRLNTEAFF. CDR3 bases: TGTGCCACCAGCAGACCGGGACGGCTGAACACTGAAGCTTTCTTT.

This chain joins TRBV13 and TRBJ1-3, with D perhaps TRBD1 (6 bases). Germline V gives CDR1 PRHDT, CDR2 FYEKMQ (reference sequence). V lost 4 bases, J lost 0 bases, and 10 bases lay in between. The CDR3 is 15 amino acids. For the CDR3, the DNA is TGTGCCAGCAGCTCGGACAGCGCCTCTGGAAACACCATATATTTT. Protein product: CASSSDSASGNTIYF.

To note about this clonotype: A read error may account for a junction end that differs from germline. The rearrangement joins TRBV4-2 to TRBJ2-7; D is undetermined. The length of the CDR3 is 15 residues. Germline V CDR1 and CDR2: LGHNA, YNFKEQ. The CDR3 is CASSDEARSSYEQYF. The CDR3 DNA is TGCGCCAGCAGCGACGAGGCGCGAAGCTCCTACGAGCAGTACTTC.

The V gene is TRBV6-5, the J gene TRBJ2-1; the match to TRBD1 covers 9 bases. The CDR3 is 17 amino acids. V trimming: 2 bases; J trimming: 7 bases; junction bases outside the gene matches: 12. From germline, CDR1 is MNHEY and CDR2 SVGAGI. The CDR3 nucleotides read TGTGCCAGCAGTTACCCATTCGGGACAGGGCGAAGTAATGAGCAGTTCTTC. The encoded protein is CASSYPFGTGRSNEQFF.

This clonotype was seen more than once but under ten times. The chain employs TRBV13 and TRBJ2-5; 7 bases agree with TRBD2. The CDR3 sequence is 13 residues long. Germline V lookup: CDR1 PRHDT, CDR2 FYEKMQ (reference sequence). Trimming took 3 bases from V and 3 from J; bases not matched to a gene: 1. The CDR3 here is CASSFGREETQYF. The CDR3 DNA sequence: TGTGCCAGCAGCTTTGGGAGGGAAGAGACCCAGTACTTC.